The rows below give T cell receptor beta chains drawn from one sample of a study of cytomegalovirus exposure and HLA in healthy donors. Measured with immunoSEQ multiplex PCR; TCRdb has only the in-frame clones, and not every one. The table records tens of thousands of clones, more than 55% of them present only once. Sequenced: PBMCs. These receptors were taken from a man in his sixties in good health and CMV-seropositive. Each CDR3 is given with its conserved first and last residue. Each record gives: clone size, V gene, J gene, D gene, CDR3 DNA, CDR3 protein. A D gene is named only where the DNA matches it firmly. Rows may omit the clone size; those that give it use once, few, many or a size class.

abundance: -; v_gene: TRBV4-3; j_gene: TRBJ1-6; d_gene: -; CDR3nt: TGCGCCAGCAGCCAAGAGCTCAGGGAAACACCCCTCCACTTT; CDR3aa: CASSQELRETPLHF
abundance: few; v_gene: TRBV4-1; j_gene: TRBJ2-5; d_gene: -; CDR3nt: TGCGCCAGCAGCCGCAGACTAGTACAAGAGACCCAGTACTTC; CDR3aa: CASSRRLVQETQYF
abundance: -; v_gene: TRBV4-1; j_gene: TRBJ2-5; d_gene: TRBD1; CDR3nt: TGCGCCAGCAGCCACCTGACAGGGGTGGCTTCGAAAGAGACCCAGTACTTC; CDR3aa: CASSHLTGVASKETQYF
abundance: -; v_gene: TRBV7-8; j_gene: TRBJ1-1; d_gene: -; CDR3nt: TGTGCCGGAATCCCAAACTTTGGGGCGAACACTGAAGCTTTCTTT; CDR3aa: CAGIPNFGANTEAFF
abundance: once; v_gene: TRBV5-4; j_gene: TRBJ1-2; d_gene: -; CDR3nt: TGTGCCAGCAGCTTGGAGGGGTCCTCGATGGGCTACACCTTC; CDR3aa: CASSLEGSSMGYTF
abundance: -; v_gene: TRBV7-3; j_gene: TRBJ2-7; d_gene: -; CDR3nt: TGTGCCAGCAGCTCTCTAGGAGCGACAGGCGACGAGCAGTACTTC; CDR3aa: CASSSLGATGDEQYF
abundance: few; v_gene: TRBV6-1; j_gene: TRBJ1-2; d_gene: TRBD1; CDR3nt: TGTGCCAGCAGCCGCGGCTGGGACAGCTACTATGGCTACACCTTC; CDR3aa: CASSRGWDSYYGYTF
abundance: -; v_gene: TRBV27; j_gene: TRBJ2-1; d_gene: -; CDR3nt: TGTGCCAGCAGTTTTAGCGCAACCTCCTACAATGAGCAGTTCTTC; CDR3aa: CASSFSATSYNEQFF
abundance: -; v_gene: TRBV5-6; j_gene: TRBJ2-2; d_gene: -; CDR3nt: TGTGCCAGCAGCTTGGTGCGGGGACTGTCCTTGAACACCGGGGAGCTGTTTTTT; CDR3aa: CASSLVRGLSLNTGELFF
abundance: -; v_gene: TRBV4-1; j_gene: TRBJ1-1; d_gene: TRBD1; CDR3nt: TGCGCCAGCAGCCCCTACGTGACAGGGGGCAACACTGAAGCTTTCTTT; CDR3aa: CASSPYVTGGNTEAFF
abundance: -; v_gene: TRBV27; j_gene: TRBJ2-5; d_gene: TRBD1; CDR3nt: TGTGCCAGCAGCCGACAGGGACGGGAGACCCAGTACTTC; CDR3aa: CASSRQGRETQYF
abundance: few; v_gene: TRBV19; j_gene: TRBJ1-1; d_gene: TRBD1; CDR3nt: TGTGCCAGTACTACAGGGGCCTATAACACTGAAGCTTTCTTT; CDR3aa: CASTTGAYNTEAFF
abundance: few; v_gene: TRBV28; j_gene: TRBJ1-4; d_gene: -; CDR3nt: TGTGCCAGCAGTGGAGCAACTAATGAAAAACTGTTTTTT; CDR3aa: CASSGATNEKLFF
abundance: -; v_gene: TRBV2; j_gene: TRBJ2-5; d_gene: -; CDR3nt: TGTGCCAGCGGTCCGGGACTGGGCTCAGAGCAGTACTTC; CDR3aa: CASGPGLGSEQYF
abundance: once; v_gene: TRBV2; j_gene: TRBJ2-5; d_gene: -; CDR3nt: TGTGCCAGCAGTGACGCCCGGGCCGGGAAGACCCAGTACTTC; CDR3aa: CASSDARAGKTQYF
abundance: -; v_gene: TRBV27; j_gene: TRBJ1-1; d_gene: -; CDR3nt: TGTGCCAGCAAAACTGGGAACACTGAAGCTTTCTTT; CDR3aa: CASKTGNTEAFF
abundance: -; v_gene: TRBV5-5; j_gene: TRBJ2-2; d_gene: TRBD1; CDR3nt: TGTGCCAGCAGCTACGGACAGGGAACCGGGGAGCTGTTTTTT; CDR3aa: CASSYGQGTGELFF
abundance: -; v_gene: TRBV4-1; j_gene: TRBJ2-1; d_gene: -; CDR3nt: TGCGCCAGCAGCCAAGAGTTGGGGGCCGCGGTGGAAGGTTTCTTC; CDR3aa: CASSQELGAAVEGFF